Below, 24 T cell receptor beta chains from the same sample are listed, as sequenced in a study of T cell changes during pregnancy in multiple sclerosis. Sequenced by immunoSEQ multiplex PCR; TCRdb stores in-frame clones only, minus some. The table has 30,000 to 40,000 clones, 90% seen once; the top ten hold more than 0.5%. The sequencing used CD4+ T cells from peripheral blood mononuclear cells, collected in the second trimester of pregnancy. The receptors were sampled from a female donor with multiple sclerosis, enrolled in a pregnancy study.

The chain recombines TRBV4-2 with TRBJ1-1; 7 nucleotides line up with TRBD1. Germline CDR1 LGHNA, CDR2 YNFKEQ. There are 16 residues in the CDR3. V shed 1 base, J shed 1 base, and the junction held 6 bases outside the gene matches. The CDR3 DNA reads TGTGCCAGCAGCCAAGCCGCGGGACAGAGGAACACTGAAGCTTTCTTT. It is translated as CASSQAAGQRNTEAFF.

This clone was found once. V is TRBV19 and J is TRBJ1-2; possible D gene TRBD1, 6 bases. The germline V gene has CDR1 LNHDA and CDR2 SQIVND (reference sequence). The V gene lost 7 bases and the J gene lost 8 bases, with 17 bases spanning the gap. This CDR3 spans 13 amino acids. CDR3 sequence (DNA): TGTGCCAGTAAATTACCTGACAGGTTCGGCTACACCTTC. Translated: CASKLPDRFGYTF.

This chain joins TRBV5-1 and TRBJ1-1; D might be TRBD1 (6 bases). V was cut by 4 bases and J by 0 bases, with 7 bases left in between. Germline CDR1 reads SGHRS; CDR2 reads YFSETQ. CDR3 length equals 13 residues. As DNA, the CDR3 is TGCGCCAGCAGCCAGGGGCTGAACACTGAAGCTTTCTTT. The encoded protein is CASSQGLNTEAFF.

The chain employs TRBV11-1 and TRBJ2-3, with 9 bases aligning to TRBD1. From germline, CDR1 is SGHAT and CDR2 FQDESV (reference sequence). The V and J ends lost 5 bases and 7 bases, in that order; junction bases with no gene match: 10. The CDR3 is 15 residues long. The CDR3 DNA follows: TGTGCCAGCAGCCCTTGGACAGGGGCGGCCCATACGCAGTATTTT. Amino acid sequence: CASSPWTGAAHTQYF.

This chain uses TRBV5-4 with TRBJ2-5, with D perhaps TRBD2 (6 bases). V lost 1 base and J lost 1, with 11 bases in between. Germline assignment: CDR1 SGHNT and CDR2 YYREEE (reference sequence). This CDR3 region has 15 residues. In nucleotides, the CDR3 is TGTGCCAGCAGCTTGCGAGGGAGGCCCCAAGAGACCCAGTACTTC. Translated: CASSLRGRPQETQYF.

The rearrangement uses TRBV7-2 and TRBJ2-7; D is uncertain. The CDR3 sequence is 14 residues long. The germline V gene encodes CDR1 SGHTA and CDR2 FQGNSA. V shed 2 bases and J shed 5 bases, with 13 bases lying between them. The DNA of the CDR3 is TGTGCCAGCAGCTTATCCCCTAGAATCGACGAGCAGTACTTC. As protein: CASSLSPRIDEQYF.

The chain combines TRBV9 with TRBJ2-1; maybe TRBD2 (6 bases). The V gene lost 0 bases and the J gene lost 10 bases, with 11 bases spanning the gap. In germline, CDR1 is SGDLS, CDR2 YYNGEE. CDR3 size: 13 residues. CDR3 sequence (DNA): TGTGCCAGCAGCGTAGCTTCGGCGGGAGAGCAGTTCTTC. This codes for CASSVASAGEQFF.

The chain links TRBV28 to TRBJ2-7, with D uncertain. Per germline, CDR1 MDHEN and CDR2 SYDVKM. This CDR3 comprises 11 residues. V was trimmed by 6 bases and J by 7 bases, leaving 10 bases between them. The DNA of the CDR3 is TGTGCCAGCAGCCTCTCGGGTGAGCAGTACTTC. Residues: CASSLSGEQYF.

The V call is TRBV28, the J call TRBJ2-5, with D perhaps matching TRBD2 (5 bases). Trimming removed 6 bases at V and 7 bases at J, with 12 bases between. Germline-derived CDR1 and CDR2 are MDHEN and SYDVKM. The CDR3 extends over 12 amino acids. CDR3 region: CASSSRRGTQYF. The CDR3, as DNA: TGTGCCAGCAGCAGTCGTCGGGGGACCCAGTACTTC. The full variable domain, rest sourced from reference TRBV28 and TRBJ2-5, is DVKVTQSSRYLVKRTGEKVFLECVQDMDHENMFWYRQDPGLGLRLIYFSYDVKMKEKGDIPEGYSVSREKKERFSLILESASTNQTSMYLCASSSRRGTQYFGPGTRLLVL.

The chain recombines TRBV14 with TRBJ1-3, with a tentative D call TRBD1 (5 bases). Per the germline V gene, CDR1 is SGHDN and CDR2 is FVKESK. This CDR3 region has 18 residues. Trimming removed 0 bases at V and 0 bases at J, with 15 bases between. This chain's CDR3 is CASSQDLGRAHSGNTIYF. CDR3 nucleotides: TGTGCCAGCAGCCAAGATCTAGGCAGGGCACACTCTGGAAACACCATATATTTT.

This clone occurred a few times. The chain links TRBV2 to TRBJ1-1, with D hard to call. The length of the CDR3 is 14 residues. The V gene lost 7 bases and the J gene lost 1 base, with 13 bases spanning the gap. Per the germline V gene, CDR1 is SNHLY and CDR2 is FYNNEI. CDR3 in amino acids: CASISDNTNTEAFF. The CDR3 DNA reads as TGTGCCAGCATCTCCGACAATACGAACACTGAAGCTTTCTTT.

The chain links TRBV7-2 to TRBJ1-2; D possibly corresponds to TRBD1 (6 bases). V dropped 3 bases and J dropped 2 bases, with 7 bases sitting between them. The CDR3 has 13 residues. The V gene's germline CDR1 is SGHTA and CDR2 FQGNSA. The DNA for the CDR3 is TGTGCCAGCAGCTTTGGGGGCAACTATGGCTACACCTTC. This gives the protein CASSFGGNYGYTF.

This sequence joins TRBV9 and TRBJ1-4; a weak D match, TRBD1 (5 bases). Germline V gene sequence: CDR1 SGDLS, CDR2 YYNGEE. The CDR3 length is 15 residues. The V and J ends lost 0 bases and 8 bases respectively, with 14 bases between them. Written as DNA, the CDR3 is TGTGCCAGCAGCGTAGCTCGGGGGGTAGGGGAAAAACTGTTTTTT. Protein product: CASSVARGVGEKLFF. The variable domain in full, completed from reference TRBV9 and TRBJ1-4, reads DSGVTQTPKHLITATGQRVTLRCSPRSGDLSVYWYQQSLDQGLQFLIQYYNGEERAKGNILERFSAQQFPDLHSELNLSSLELGDSALYFCASSVARGVGEKLFFGSGTQLSVL.

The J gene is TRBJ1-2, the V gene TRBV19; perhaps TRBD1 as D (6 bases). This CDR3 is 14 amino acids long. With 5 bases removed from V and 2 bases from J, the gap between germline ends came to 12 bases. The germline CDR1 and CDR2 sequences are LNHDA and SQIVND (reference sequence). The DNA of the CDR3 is TGTGCCAGTAGTGCACCCGACAGGAACTATGGCTACACCTTC. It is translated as CASSAPDRNYGYTF.

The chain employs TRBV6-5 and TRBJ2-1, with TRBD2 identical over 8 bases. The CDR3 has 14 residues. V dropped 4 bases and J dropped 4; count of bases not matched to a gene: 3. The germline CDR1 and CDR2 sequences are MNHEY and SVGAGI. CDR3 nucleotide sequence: TGTGCCAGCAGTTTAAAGCGGGAGTACAATGAGCAGTTCTTC. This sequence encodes CASSLKREYNEQFF.

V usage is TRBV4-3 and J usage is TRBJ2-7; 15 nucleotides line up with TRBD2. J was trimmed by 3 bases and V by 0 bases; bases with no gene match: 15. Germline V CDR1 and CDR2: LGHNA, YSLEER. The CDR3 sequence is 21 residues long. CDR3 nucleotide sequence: TGCGCCAGCAGCCAAGAACCCGGGACTAGCGGGAGGACGGTTTCTGGCTACGAGCAGTACTTC. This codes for CASSQEPGTSGRTVSGYEQYF.

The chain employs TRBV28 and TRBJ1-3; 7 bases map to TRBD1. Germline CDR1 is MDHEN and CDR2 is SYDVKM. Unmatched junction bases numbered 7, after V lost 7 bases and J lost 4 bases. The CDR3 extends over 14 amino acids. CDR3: CASISDRLGNTIYF. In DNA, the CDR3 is TGTGCCAGCATATCGGACAGGCTCGGAAACACCATATATTTT. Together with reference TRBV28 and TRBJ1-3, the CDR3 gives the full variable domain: DVKVTQSSRYLVKRTGEKVFLECVQDMDHENMFWYRQDPGLGLRLIYFSYDVKMKEKGDIPEGYSVSREKKERFSLILESASTNQTSMYLCASISDRLGNTIYFGEGSWLTVV.

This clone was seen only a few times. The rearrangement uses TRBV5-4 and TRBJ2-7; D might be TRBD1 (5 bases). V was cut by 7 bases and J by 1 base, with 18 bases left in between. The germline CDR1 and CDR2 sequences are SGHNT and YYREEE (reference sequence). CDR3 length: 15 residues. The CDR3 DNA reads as TGTGCCAGCCGAAACAGGCCCTCCTCATCCTACGAGCAGTACTTC. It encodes CASRNRPSSSYEQYF.

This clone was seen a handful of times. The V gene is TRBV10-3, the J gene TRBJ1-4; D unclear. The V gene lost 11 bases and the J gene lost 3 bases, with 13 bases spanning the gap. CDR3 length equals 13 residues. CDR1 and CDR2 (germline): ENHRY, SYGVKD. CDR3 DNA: TGTGCCTCGAGGCGGGGTTCTAATGAAAAACTGTTTTTT. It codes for CASRRGSNEKLFF.

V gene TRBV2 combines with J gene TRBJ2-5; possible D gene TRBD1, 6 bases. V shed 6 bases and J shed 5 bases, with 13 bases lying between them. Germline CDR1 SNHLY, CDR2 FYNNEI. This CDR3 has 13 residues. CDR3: CASRSGTHETQYF. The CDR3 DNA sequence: TGTGCCAGCAGATCCGGGACACATGAGACCCAGTACTTC.

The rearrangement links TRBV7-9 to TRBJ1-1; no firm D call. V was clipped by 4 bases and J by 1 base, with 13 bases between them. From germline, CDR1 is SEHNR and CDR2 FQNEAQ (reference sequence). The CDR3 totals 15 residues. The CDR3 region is CASSSSTTRNTEAFF. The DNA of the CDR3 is TGTGCCAGCAGCTCTTCCACTACGAGGAACACTGAAGCTTTCTTT.

The CDR3 bases are TGCGCCAGCAGCGCCGATAGGACAGGGATTTCAGGGGCCAACGTCCTGACTTTC. Its protein product is CASSADRTGISGANVLTF. This chain connects TRBV4-1 to TRBJ2-6; 8 bases map to TRBD1. The V gene's germline CDR1 is MGHRA and CDR2 YSYEKL. The ends lost 5 bases at V and 4 bases at J; junction bases unmatched: 13. CDR3 length: 18 amino acids.

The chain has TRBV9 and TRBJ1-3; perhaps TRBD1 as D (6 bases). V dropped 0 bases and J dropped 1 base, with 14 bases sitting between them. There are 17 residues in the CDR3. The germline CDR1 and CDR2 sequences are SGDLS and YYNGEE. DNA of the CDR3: TGTGCCAGCAGCGTAGCTACAGGGAGCGGATCTGGAAACACCATATATTTT. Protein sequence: CASSVATGSGSGNTIYF.

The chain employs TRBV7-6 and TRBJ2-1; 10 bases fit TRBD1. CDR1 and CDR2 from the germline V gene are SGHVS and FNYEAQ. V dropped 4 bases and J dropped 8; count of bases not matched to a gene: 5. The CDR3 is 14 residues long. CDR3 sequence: CASSSGTGVYEQFF. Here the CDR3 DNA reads TGTGCCAGCAGCTCCGGGACAGGGGTCTATGAGCAGTTCTTC. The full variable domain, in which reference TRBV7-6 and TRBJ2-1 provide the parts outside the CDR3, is GAGVSQSPRYKVTKRGQDVALRCDPISGHVSLYWYRQALGQGPEFLTYFNYEAQQDKSGLPNDRFSAERPEGSISTLTIQRTEQRDSAMYRCASSSGTGVYEQFFGPGTRLTVL.